One and the same sample provided the 27 T cell receptor beta chains below, sequenced in a study of cytomegalovirus exposure and HLA in healthy donors. PCR primers comprised 60 Vbeta and 13 Jbeta primers. Assay used: immunoSEQ multiplex PCR; TCRdb lists only in-frame clones, some missing. The data hold approximately 160,000 clones, with 81% observed a single time. Sequences were obtained from PBMCs. These receptors were obtained from a man in his forties or fifties in good health and CMV-seropositive.

This clone was recorded only once. The V call is TRBV28, the J call TRBJ2-4; D may be TRBD1 (6 bases). The germline V and J ends were trimmed by 6 bases and 0 bases, with 21 bases remaining between them. The CDR3 covers 18 residues. Germline CDR1 is MDHEN and CDR2 is SYDVKM. CDR3 nucleotides: TGTGCCAGCAGGCCCTTGGCCAGGGGTGGAATAGCCAAAAACATTCAGTACTTC. This encodes CASRPLARGGIAKNIQYF.

Regarding this clone: Other nucleotide sequences from this sample produce the same CDR3. Written as DNA, the CDR3 is TGTGCCAGCAGCTTGCGCGGGACAGGGAGGACAGATACGCAGTATTTT. Amino acids: CASSLRGTGRTDTQYF. V usage is TRBV5-6 and J usage is TRBJ2-3; 9 bases map to TRBD1. Trimming took 1 base from V and 3 from J; bases not matched to a gene: 6. CDR1 SGHDT and CDR2 YYEEEE come from the germline V gene. CDR3 size: 16 residues.

This clone was observed a few times. The chain employs TRBV25-1 and TRBJ1-4; a weak D match, TRBD1 (6 bases). CDR3 length: 14 residues. V gave up 0 bases and J gave up 6 bases, with 8 bases separating them. Per the germline V gene, CDR1 is MGHDK and CDR2 is SYGVNS. In nucleotides, the CDR3 is TGTGCCAGCAGTGAATACAGGGGATATGAAAAACTGTTTTTT. It is translated as CASSEYRGYEKLFF.

The V call is TRBV7-9, the J call TRBJ2-7; possible D gene TRBD2, 6 bases. V dropped 5 bases and J dropped 4 bases, with 12 bases sitting between them. CDR1 SEHNR and CDR2 FQNEAQ come from the germline V gene (reference sequence). This CDR3 has 13 amino acids. The CDR3 spells CASSAGGRYEQYF. The CDR3 DNA follows: TGTGCCAGCAGCGCCGGGGGAAGATACGAGCAGTACTTC.

The chain is built from TRBV6-6 and TRBJ1-1, with 10 bases fitting TRBD1. The CDR3 contains 15 residues. Germline trimming cut 7 bases from V and 0 bases from J; bases unmatched to any gene: 5. The germline gives CDR1 MNHNY, CDR2 SVGAGI (reference sequence). The CDR3 here is CASTGTGVMNTEAFF. CDR3 DNA sequence: TGTGCCAGCACCGGGACAGGGGTCATGAACACTGAAGCTTTCTTT.

The chain combines TRBV16 with TRBJ2-5, with D perhaps matching TRBD1 (5 bases). Germline CDR1 and CDR2: KGHSY and FQNENV. The CDR3 covers 15 residues. Trimming pared 0 bases from V and 3 bases from J, leaving 11 bases between. The CDR3: CASSQSGQLEETQYF. The CDR3 DNA sequence: TGTGCCAGCAGCCAATCGGGGCAGCTTGAAGAGACCCAGTACTTC.

This chain joins TRBV11-2 and TRBJ1-1; D may be TRBD1 (6 bases). V was cut by 3 bases and J by 5 bases, with 13 bases left in between. Germline CDR1 SGHAT, CDR2 FQNNGV. The CDR3 is 14 amino acids. This chain's CDR3 is CASSFSRGGTEAFF. The CDR3 region has the DNA TGTGCCAGCAGCTTCAGCAGGGGCGGGACTGAAGCTTTCTTT. Using reference TRBV11-2 and TRBJ1-1 for the parts outside the CDR3, the full variable domain is EAGVAQSPRYKIIEKRQSVAFWCNPISGHATLYWYQQILGQGPKLLIQFQNNGVVDDSQLPKDRFSAERLKGVDSTLKIQPAKLEDSAVYLCASSFSRGGTEAFFGQGTRLTVV.

CDR3 nucleotide sequence: TGCGCCAGCAAAGGGGGGAGGGCGGAAGAGACCCAGTACTTC. Encoded protein: CASKGGRAEETQYF. The chain carries TRBV5-1 and TRBJ2-5, with D possibly being TRBD2 (7 bases). The CDR3 sequence is 14 residues long. Germline V lookup: CDR1 SGHRS, CDR2 YFSETQ. V was shortened by 6 bases and J by 3 bases, with 15 bases between the two germline ends.

V gene TRBV28 combines with J gene TRBJ2-1; TRBD2 matches at 13 bases. Germline values: CDR1 MDHEN, CDR2 SYDVKM. The V gene end was trimmed by 7 bases and the J gene end by 5 bases; junction bases not matched to a gene: 5. The CDR3 runs 15 residues. This CDR3 is CASTHTSGRDNEQFF. CDR3 DNA: TGTGCCAGCACCCATACTAGCGGGAGGGACAATGAGCAGTTCTTC.

The chain is built from TRBV28 and TRBJ1-6; D unclear. Germline V lookup: CDR1 MDHEN, CDR2 SYDVKM. Trimming shortened V by 11 bases and J by 4 bases, and 15 bases separated the two germline ends. The CDR3 is 14 amino acids. CDR3 region: CAANSASYNSPLHF. CDR3 coding DNA: TGTGCCGCAAACAGTGCCTCGTATAATTCACCCCTCCACTTT.

The chain uses TRBV7-8 and TRBJ2-7; D remains unclear. V lost 2 bases and J 0 bases, leaving 8 bases between the germline ends. Germline-derived CDR1 and CDR2 are SGHVS and FQNEAQ. The CDR3 has 14 residues. This chain's CDR3 is CASSLQDTSYEQYF. The CDR3 DNA is TGTGCCAGCAGCTTACAGGATACCTCCTACGAGCAGTACTTC.

This clone has only one observation. This rearrangement joins TRBV28 to TRBJ2-3, with TRBD2 matching 8 bases. The CDR3 extends over 15 amino acids. CDR1 and CDR2 (germline): MDHEN, SYDVKM. With 6 bases clipped from V and 1 base from J, the junction kept 6 bases outside the gene matches. The CDR3 loop reads CASSRAGARTDTQYF. The DNA for the CDR3 is TGTGCCAGCAGCCGAGCGGGGGCCCGCACAGATACGCAGTATTTT.

CDR3 in DNA: TGTGCCAGCAGTAATAACAGGGGAGGAAACTATGGCTACACCTTC. As protein: CASSNNRGGNYGYTF. The gene calls are TRBV6-6 and TRBJ1-2, with 7 nucleotides matching TRBD1. This CDR3 is 15 amino acids long. V lost 5 bases to trimming and J lost 2 bases; unmatched junction nucleotides: 8. Germline V CDR1 and CDR2: MNHNY, SVGAGI (reference sequence).

The table lists this clone with a few counts. This chain links TRBV5-6 with TRBJ2-5; 10 bases map to TRBD1. CDR3 length: 15 residues. Per germline, CDR1 SGHDT and CDR2 YYEEEE. The V and J ends lost 4 bases and 5 bases, in that order; junction bases with no gene match: 8. In DNA form, the CDR3 reads TGTGCCAGCAGCCCGACACCGGGACAGGGGGAGACCCAGTACTTC. Protein sequence: CASSPTPGQGETQYF.

This chain uses TRBV7-6 with TRBJ1-4; 7 positions agree with TRBD1. The germline V gene has CDR1 SGHVS and CDR2 FNYEAQ. V was pared by 5 bases and J by 6 bases, with 18 bases of the junction left unmatched. The length of the CDR3 is 18 residues. The CDR3 nucleotides are TGTGCCAGCAGCCTAGTCCCAACAGGGGATCGTGGTTATGAAAAACTGTTTTTT. Translating it yields CASSLVPTGDRGYEKLFF.

The rearrangement uses TRBV4-2 and TRBJ2-2; tentatively, D is TRBD1 (6 bases). Trimming stripped 2 bases from V and 0 bases from J, with 13 bases between. CDR1 and CDR2 (germline): LGHNA, YNFKEQ. This CDR3 has 17 residues. Written as DNA, the CDR3 is TGTGCCAGCAGCCAATTCCAGGGGACGACGAACACCGGGGAGCTGTTTTTT. This gives the protein CASSQFQGTTNTGELFF.

This chain connects TRBV5-4 to TRBJ1-1; 7 bases map to TRBD1. The CDR3 consists of 13 residues. V lost 0 bases to trimming and J lost 8 bases; unmatched junction nucleotides: 4. Germline CDR1 and CDR2: SGHNT and YYREEE (reference sequence). For the CDR3, the DNA is TGTGCCAGCAGCTTGGGACAGGGAGCCGAAGCTTTCTTT. It yields the protein CASSLGQGAEAFF.

The chain uses TRBV9 and TRBJ2-3, with a weak D call TRBD1 (6 bases). In germline, CDR1 is SGDLS, CDR2 YYNGEE. Trimming cost V 4 bases and J 1 base, with 10 bases left between them. The CDR3 runs 14 residues. In DNA form, the CDR3 reads TGTGCCAGCAGCTCACGACAGGGCACAGATACGCAGTATTTT. Protein: CASSSRQGTDTQYF.

V is TRBV9 and J is TRBJ2-7, with 8 bases that match TRBD2. J was trimmed by 5 bases and V by 2 bases; bases with no gene match: 6. This CDR3 is built from 14 residues. Germline assignment: CDR1 SGDLS and CDR2 YYNGEE. DNA of the CDR3: TGTGCCAGCAGCGTGAGCGGGAGTGGTAACGAGCAGTACTTC. This translates into CASSVSGSGNEQYF.

This clone occurred once. The chain employs TRBV28 and TRBJ2-3, with 7 bases aligning to TRBD2. The germline V gene has CDR1 MDHEN and CDR2 SYDVKM. The CDR3 has 14 residues. V lost 3 bases to trimming and J lost 3 bases; unmatched junction nucleotides: 3. The chain's CDR3 is CASSFGGFTDTQYF. The CDR3 nucleotides are TGTGCCAGCAGTTTCGGGGGGTTTACAGATACGCAGTATTTT.

Details on this clone: The same CDR3 also results from other DNA sequences found in this sample. The gene calls are TRBV9 and TRBJ1-6; D is ambiguous. V dropped 3 bases and J dropped 6 bases, with 7 bases sitting between them. Per germline, CDR1 SGDLS and CDR2 YYNGEE. The CDR3 runs 13 residues. DNA of the CDR3: TGTGCCAGCAGCGCCACGGGTAATTCACCCCTCCACTTT. Its translation: CASSATGNSPLHF.

The rearrangement joins TRBV7-9 to TRBJ2-3; 7 bases are shared with TRBD2. Germline values: CDR1 SEHNR, CDR2 FQNEAQ (reference sequence). CDR3 length: 18 residues. V lost 2 bases, J lost 1 base, and 12 bases stayed unmatched. As DNA, the CDR3 is TGTGCCAGCAGCTTATGGAGGGCTAGCGGAACCCGCACAGATACGCAGTATTTT. Protein sequence: CASSLWRASGTRTDTQYF.

The V gene is TRBV7-2, the J gene TRBJ2-2, with a tentative D call TRBD2 (7 bases). CDR1 is SGHTA, CDR2 FQGNSA, per germline. The V end was cut by 8 bases, the J end by 5 bases, with 18 bases between. CDR3 length equals 15 residues. This chain's CDR3 is CASRERGGFTGELFF. CDR3 DNA sequence: TGTGCCAGCCGGGAGAGGGGGGGCTTTACCGGGGAGCTGTTTTTT.

The V gene is TRBV15, the J gene TRBJ2-7; TRBD2 matches 12 bases. The CDR3 sequence is 17 residues long. V gave up 3 bases and J gave up 1 base; unmatched junction bases: 7. The germline V gene has CDR1 LNHNV and CDR2 YYDKDF (reference sequence). In nucleotides, the CDR3 is TGTGCCACCAGCAGCCCTCCCGGGACTAGCGGGTCCTACGAGCAGTACTTC. Protein sequence: CATSSPPGTSGSYEQYF.

The rearrangement links TRBV10-3 to TRBJ1-3; 9 nucleotides line up with TRBD1. V shed 11 bases, J shed 3 bases, and the junction held 8 bases outside the gene matches. Germline V gene lookup returns CDR1 ENHRY and CDR2 SYGVKD. This CDR3 region has 14 residues. The CDR3 region is CASNRGHVGNTIYF. For the CDR3, the DNA is TGTGCCTCGAACAGGGGGCATGTTGGAAACACCATATATTTT.

The chain is built from TRBV28 and TRBJ2-7; perhaps TRBD2 as D (6 bases). The CDR3 is 15 amino acids. From germline, CDR1 is MDHEN and CDR2 SYDVKM. V was shortened by 6 bases and J by 4 bases, with 19 bases between the two germline ends. CDR3 region: CASSLGEAVRYEQYF. The CDR3 nucleotides are TGTGCCAGCAGCCTCGGGGAGGCCGTCAGGTACGAGCAGTACTTC.

V usage is TRBV9 and J usage is TRBJ2-2, with 11 bases lining up with TRBD1. This CDR3 has 16 residues. Trimming took 3 bases from V and 4 from J; bases not matched to a gene: 5. The germline V gene encodes CDR1 SGDLS and CDR2 YYNGEE. The CDR3 is CASSDAGTGGTGELFF. CDR3 DNA sequence: TGTGCCAGCAGCGACGCCGGGACAGGGGGCACCGGGGAGCTGTTTTTT.